Within the sample, the clone carrying this T cell receptor (beta chain) is medium-sized. Its antigen is not identified. Produced via immunoSEQ multiplex PCR; TCRdb's table is partial and in-frame only. The sample has 150,000 to 200,000 clones; around nine tenths are singletons. The validation cohort, a group of under 150 subjects, included the donors and was separate from the roughly 700-subject first cohort. The data derive from a study of cytomegalovirus exposure and HLA in healthy donors. Study-wide findings and caveats: Cytomegalovirus-associated TCR beta chains were listed, numbering over 150.

The V segment lost 3 bases and the J segment 9 bases; nucleotides outside the gene matches: 14. This CDR3 has 17 amino acids. Germline CDR1 is SEHNR and CDR2 is FQNEAQ (reference sequence). Sequenced material: PBMCs. The TCR was taken from a young man in good health and CMV-seropositive. V gene TRBV7-9 combines with J gene TRBJ1-6, with TRBD1 identical over 7 bases. The CDR3 DNA reads as TGTGCCAGCAGCTTCCATGACACCCAGGGGGTCGGTTCACCCCTCCACTTT. Protein: CASSFHDTQGVGSPLHF.